These T cell receptor beta chains were read from a single sample in a study of CD8 T cells in ankylosing spondylitis. Each CDR3 protein gets one entry after TCRdb re-called the 5' RACE reads with MiXCR. The table lists over 200,000 distinct CDR3 sequences, more than 9% of them singletons, with around a fifth in the top ten. The source material was blood, either unsorted or a sorted T cell fraction (not recorded which). These receptors all stem from a male donor with ankylosing spondylitis or in good health (not recorded which). CDR3s include the opening cysteine and the closing phenylalanine or tryptophan. D genes are given only for firm matches. Not all rows give a size; the values are once, few, many and, for expanded clones, a class.

d_gene | j_gene | v_gene | abundance | len | CDR3nt | CDR3aa
- | TRBJ1-1 | TRBV5-1 | - | 16 | TGCGCCAGCAGCTTGGGGGAGCTCATCATGAACACTGAAGCTTTCTTT | CASSLGELIMNTEAFF
TRBD2 | TRBJ2-2 | TRBV20-1 | many | 15 | TGCAGTGCTAGAACAGCGGGGGGGCTCACCGGGGAGCTGTTTTTT | CSARTAGGLTGELFF
- | TRBJ2-3 | TRBV11-3 | many | 16 | TGTGCCAGCAGCTCGGGACTTCATTCAAGCACAGATACGCAGTATTTT | CASSSGLHSSTDTQYF
TRBD1 | TRBJ1-1 | TRBV7-2 | few | 17 | TGTGCCAGCAGCTTACTTTACCAGGGGGCGCGCCTCACTGAAGCTTTCTTT | CASSLLYQGARLTEAFF
- | TRBJ1-5 | TRBV5-1 | many | 15 | TGCGCCAGCAGCTTGGTTCTATATAGCAATCAGCCCCAGCATTTT | CASSLVLYSNQPQHF
- | TRBJ2-4 | TRBV28 | many | 14 | TGTGCCAGCGAAACATCATTAGCCAAAAACATTCAGTACTTC | CASETSLAKNIQYF
TRBD2 | TRBJ2-3 | TRBV27 | many | 18 | TGTGCCAGCAGTCTCTATCTGGGACTAGCGGGGGAAACAGATACGCAGTATTTT | CASSLYLGLAGETDTQYF
- | TRBJ2-2 | TRBV5-5 | many | 15 | TGTGCCAGCAGCCTGACCGGGAGGAACACCGGGGAGCTGTTTTTT | CASSLTGRNTGELFF
- | TRBJ2-2 | TRBV3-1 | few | 15 | TGTGCCAGCAGCCAAGAGAGGGAAGGGGCCGGGGAGCTGTTTTTT | CASSQEREGAGELFF
TRBD1 | TRBJ1-5 | TRBV6-1 | many | 16 | TGTGCCAGCAGTGTCCAGCGGACAGGGGGCAAACAGCCCCAGCATTTT | CASSVQRTGGKQPQHF
TRBD1 | TRBJ1-1 | TRBV12-3/TRBV12-4 | few | 13 | TGTGCCAGCAGCTGGGGGACAGGGAGAGAAGCTTTCTTT | CASSWGTGREAFF
- | TRBJ2-1 | TRBV7-8 | many | 15 | TGTGCCAGCAGCGAGTACAGGAGCTCCTACAATGAGCAGTTCTTC | CASSEYRSSYNEQFF
TRBD2 | TRBJ2-5 | TRBV10-3 | - | 16 | TGTGCCATCAGTGGGGGACTAGCGGGCCTCCAAGAGACCCAGTACTTC | CAISGGLAGLQETQYF
- | TRBJ2-1 | TRBV2 | many | 15 | TGTGCCAGCAGCTTGACCCTCCAGGCCGGGAATGAGCAGTTCTTC | CASSLTLQAGNEQFF
TRBD1 | TRBJ1-1 | TRBV20-1 | - | 15 | TGCAGTGCTAGAGTCAGGGGGCGCGGGGACACTGAAGCTTTCTTT | CSARVRGRGDTEAFF
- | TRBJ2-2 | TRBV12-3/TRBV12-4 | - | 15 | TGTGCCAGCAGTTCCTCCACAGGGCACACCGGGGAGCTGTTTTTT | CASSSSTGHTGELFF
- | TRBJ1-2 | TRBV28 | many | 14 | TGTGCCAGCAGTCAGGGTGGTTACGGCTATGGCTACACCTTC | CASSQGGYGYGYTF
- | TRBJ2-3 | TRBV7-7 | - | 15 | TGTGCTAGCAGCCTGGGGCGGGGAGAGGCCGATACGCAGTATTTT | CASSLGRGEADTQYF
- | TRBJ2-1 | TRBV5-1 | many | 17 | TGCGCCAGCAGCTCTGGATGGGGGACCGCAACCTACAATGAGCAGTTCTTC | CASSSGWGTATYNEQFF
- | TRBJ1-5 | TRBV11-2 | - | 15 | TGTGCCAGCAGCTTAGATATGGCAGAACATCAGCCCCAGCATTTT | CASSLDMAEHQPQHF
TRBD1 | TRBJ2-1 | TRBV5-1 | few | 14 | TGCGCCAGCAGCGCCGGGACAGCCAACAATGAGCAGTTCTTC | CASSAGTANNEQFF
- | TRBJ1-2 | TRBV27 | many | 14 | TGTGCCAGCACCCCCCTTTCAGGGAACTATGGCTACACCTTC | CASTPLSGNYGYTF
- | TRBJ2-1 | TRBV3-1 | - | 17 | TGTGCCAGCACCCAAGCAACAGGGCGGAATACCTACAATGAGCAGTTCTTC | CASTQATGRNTYNEQFF
TRBD2 | TRBJ2-3 | TRBV12-3/TRBV12-4 | few | 17 | TGTGCCAGCAGTTCCCCCGGGACTAGCGGGGGGTCAGATACGCAGTATTTT | CASSSPGTSGGSDTQYF
- | TRBJ1-4 | TRBV5-5 | many | 18 | TGTGCCAGCAGCTTGGGGGGGCTAGGAAGCTCAACTAATGAAAAACTGTTTTTT | CASSLGGLGSSTNEKLFF
- | TRBJ2-3 | TRBV5-1 | many | 14 | TGCGCCAGCAGCTTGGAATCCAACACAGATACGCAGTATTTT | CASSLESNTDTQYF
TRBD2 | TRBJ2-7 | TRBV3-1 | - | 15 | TGTGCCAGCAGCCCAGCCGGGACTAGCGGATACGAGCAGTACTTC | CASSPAGTSGYEQYF
- | TRBJ2-1 | TRBV5-1 | many | 16 | TGCGCCAGCAGGAACCCCGGGGCAGACCGGCCCAATGAGCAGTTCTTC | CASRNPGADRPNEQFF
- | TRBJ1-2 | TRBV2 | once | 12 | TGTGCCAGCAGTGACAGAGGCTATGGCTACACCTTC | CASSDRGYGYTF
- | TRBJ2-7 | TRBV3-1 | few | 12 | TGTGCCAGCAGCCAAGTAGCGTACGAGCAGTACTTC | CASSQVAYEQYF
- | TRBJ2-5 | TRBV11-2 | many | 15 | TGTGCCAGCAGCTTAAAGTCTGGCAGGGATGAGACCCAGTACTTC | CASSLKSGRDETQYF
- | TRBJ2-5 | TRBV10-3 | many | 12 | TGTGCCATCAGTGGTCCCCAGGAGACCCAGTACTTC | CAISGPQETQYF
TRBD1 | TRBJ1-6 | TRBV27 | many | 18 | TGTGCCAGCAGTTCGAGGGGCGACGGGACAGCTCAAAATTCACCCCTCCACTTT | CASSSRGDGTAQNSPLHF
- | TRBJ2-5 | TRBV5-1 | many | 14 | TGCGCCAGCGGGGGGCAGGGAAACGGAGAGACCCAGTACTTC | CASGGQGNGETQYF
- | TRBJ2-5 | TRBV28 | many | 15 | TGTGCCAGCAGTTTTAGGGGCGGGAAACAAGAGACCCAGTACTTC | CASSFRGGKQETQYF
- | TRBJ2-2 | TRBV24-1 | many | 16 | TGTGCCACCAGTGATTTGCGAGGGGGGAGCGCCGGGGAGCTGTTTTTT | CATSDLRGGSAGELFF
TRBD2 | TRBJ2-7 | TRBV7-2 | many | 15 | TGTGCCAGCAGCTTAGAACCCGGGGGGTCCTACGAGCAGTACTTC | CASSLEPGGSYEQYF
- | TRBJ2-5 | TRBV11-2 | - | 15 | TGTGCCAGCAGCTCTAACATGACACCTCAAGAGACCCAGTACTTC | CASSSNMTPQETQYF
TRBD2 | TRBJ2-2 | TRBV11-1 | many | 20 | TGTGCCAGCAGCTTAGCGTGGAAGTTGGCTAGCGGGGGCAACACCGGGGAGCTGTTTTTT | CASSLAWKLASGGNTGELFF
TRBD2 | TRBJ2-5 | TRBV28 | many | 21 | TGTGCCAGCAGTCCGTACAGGCGGGCTAGCGGGGGGCCAACCACCCAAGAGACCCAGTACTTC | CASSPYRRASGGPTTQETQYF
- | TRBJ1-5 | TRBV6-8 | many | 17 | TGTGCCAGCAGTTACCCGAGAATGAGGGATAGCAATCAGCCCCAGCATTTT | CASSYPRMRDSNQPQHF
- | TRBJ2-5 | TRBV5-1 | many | 12 | TGCGCCAGCCGTGTCAACCAAGAGACCCAGTACTTC | CASRVNQETQYF
TRBD2 | TRBJ2-3 | TRBV7-9 | many | 16 | TGTGCCAGCAGCTTTAAGAGCGGGGATCGCACAGATACGCAGTATTTT | CASSFKSGDRTDTQYF
- | TRBJ1-5 | TRBV5-1 | many | 15 | TGCGCCAGCAGCTTGGAAGGTTCCGCCAATCAGCCCCAGCATTTT | CASSLEGSANQPQHF
TRBD1 | TRBJ2-7 | TRBV18 | - | 16 | TGTGCCAGCTCACCCATAGTTGGACAGGGACACTACGAGCAGTACTTC | CASSPIVGQGHYEQYF
- | TRBJ2-2 | TRBV12-3/TRBV12-4 | - | 16 | TGTGTCAGTAGTCTTCGGCCAGGGGGGAACATCGGGGAGCTGTTTTTT | CVSSLRPGGNIGELFF
- | TRBJ2-3 | TRBV7-3 | - | 12 | TGTGCCAGCAGCTCTCCGTGGGGTACGCAGTATTTT | CASSSPWGTQYF
- | TRBJ1-6 | TRBV28 | few | 13 | TGTGCCAGCACCCTGGACCCTAATTCACCCCTCCACTTT | CASTLDPNSPLHF
- | TRBJ2-1 | TRBV3-1 | many | 15 | TGTGCCAGCAGCCAAGGGGCCGGACCCCTCAATGAGCAGTTCTTC | CASSQGAGPLNEQFF
- | TRBJ2-5 | TRBV7-2 | many | 15 | TGTGCCAGCAGCTTAGCGGCACCGCGGGGTGGGGCCCAGTACTTC | CASSLAAPRGGAQYF
TRBD1 | TRBJ1-6 | TRBV7-8 | many | 15 | TGTGCCAGCGTCCAGGACAGGGGTTTCGATTCACCCCTCCACTTT | CASVQDRGFDSPLHF
- | TRBJ2-2 | TRBV6-1 | - | 15 | TGTGCCAGCAGTGTTAGACAGGTGTCCACCGGGGAGCTGTTTTTT | CASSVRQVSTGELFF
- | TRBJ1-1 | TRBV5-1 | few | 15 | TGCGCCAGCAACCCTCGGGGCCCCATGAACACTGAAGCTTTCTTT | CASNPRGPMNTEAFF